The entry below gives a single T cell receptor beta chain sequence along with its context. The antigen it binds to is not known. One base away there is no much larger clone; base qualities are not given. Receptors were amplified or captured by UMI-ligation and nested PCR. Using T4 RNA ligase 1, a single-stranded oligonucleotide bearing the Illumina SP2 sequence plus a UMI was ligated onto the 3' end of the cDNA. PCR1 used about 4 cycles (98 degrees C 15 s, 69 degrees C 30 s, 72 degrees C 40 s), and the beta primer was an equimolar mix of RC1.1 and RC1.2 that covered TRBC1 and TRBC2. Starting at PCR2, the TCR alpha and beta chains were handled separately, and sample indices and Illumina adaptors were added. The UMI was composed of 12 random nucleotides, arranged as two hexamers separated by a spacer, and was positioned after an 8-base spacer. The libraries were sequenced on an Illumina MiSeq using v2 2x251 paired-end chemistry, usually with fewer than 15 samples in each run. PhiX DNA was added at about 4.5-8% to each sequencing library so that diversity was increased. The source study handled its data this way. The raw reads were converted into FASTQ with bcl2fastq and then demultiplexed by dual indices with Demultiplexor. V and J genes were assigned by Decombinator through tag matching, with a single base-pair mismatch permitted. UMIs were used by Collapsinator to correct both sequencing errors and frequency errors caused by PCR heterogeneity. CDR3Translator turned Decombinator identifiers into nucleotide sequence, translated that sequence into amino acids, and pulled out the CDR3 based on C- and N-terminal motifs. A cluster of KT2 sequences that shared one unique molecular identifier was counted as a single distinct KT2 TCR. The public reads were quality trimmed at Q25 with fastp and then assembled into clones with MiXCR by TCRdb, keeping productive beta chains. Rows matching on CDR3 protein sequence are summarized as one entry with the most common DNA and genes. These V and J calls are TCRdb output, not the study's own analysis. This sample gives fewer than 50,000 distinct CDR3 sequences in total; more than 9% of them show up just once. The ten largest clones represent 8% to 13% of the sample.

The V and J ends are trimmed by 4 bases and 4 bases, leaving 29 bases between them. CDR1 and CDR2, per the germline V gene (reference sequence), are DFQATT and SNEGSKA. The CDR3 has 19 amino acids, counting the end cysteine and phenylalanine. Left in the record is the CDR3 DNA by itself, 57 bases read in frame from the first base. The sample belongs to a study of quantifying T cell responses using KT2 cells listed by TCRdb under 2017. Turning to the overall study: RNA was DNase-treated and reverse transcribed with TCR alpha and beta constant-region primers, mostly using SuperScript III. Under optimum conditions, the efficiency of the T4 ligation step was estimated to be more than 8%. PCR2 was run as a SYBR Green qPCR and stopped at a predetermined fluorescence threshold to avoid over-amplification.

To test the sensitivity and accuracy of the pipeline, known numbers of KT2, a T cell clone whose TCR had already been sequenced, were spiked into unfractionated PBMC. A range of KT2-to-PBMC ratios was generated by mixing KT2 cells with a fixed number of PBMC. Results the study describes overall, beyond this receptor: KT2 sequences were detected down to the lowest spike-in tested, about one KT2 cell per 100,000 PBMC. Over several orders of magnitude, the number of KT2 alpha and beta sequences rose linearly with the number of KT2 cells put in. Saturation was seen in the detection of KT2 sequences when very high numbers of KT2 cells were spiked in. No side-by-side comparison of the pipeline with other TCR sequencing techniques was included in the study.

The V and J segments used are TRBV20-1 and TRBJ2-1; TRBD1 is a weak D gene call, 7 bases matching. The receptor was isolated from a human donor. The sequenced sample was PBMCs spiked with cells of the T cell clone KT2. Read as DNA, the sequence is TGCAGTGCTACCTTTTTAAGAGACCTGCGGGACAGACGTTACAATGAGCAGTTCTTC. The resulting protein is CSATFLRDLRDRRYNEQFF.